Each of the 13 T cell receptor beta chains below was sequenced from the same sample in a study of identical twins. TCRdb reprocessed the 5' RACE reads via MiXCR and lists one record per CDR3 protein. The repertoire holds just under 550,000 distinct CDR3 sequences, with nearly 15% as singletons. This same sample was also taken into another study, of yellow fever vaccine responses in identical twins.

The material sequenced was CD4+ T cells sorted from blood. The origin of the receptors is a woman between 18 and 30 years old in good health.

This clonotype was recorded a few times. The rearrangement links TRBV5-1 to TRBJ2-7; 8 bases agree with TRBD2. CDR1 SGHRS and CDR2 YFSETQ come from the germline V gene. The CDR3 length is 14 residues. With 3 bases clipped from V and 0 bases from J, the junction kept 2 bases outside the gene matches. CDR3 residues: CASSYSGTSYEQYF. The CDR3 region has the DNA TGCGCCAGCAGCTATAGCGGGACCTCCTACGAGCAGTACTTC.

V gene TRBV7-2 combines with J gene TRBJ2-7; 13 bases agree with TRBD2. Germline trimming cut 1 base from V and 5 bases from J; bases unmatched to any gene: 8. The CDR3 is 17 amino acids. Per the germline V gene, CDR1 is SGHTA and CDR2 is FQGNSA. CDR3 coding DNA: TGTGCCAGCAGCTTAGGGACTAGCGGGAGATTCCGGGACGAGCAGTACTTC. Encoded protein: CASSLGTSGRFRDEQYF.

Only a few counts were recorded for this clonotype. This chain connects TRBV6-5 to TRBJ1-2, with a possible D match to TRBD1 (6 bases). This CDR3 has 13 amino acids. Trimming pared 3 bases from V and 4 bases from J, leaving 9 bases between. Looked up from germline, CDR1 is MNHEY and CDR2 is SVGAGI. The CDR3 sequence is CASSYTGLYGYTF. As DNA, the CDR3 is TGTGCCAGCAGTTATACAGGGCTCTATGGCTACACCTTC.

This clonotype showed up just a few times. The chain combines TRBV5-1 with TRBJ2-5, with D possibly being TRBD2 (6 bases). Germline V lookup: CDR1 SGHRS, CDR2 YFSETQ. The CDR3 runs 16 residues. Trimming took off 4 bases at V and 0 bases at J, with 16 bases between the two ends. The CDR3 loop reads CASSDPTSPNQETQYF. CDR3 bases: TGCGCCAGCAGCGACCCCACTAGCCCCAACCAAGAGACCCAGTACTTC. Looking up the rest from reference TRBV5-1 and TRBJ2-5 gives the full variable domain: KAGVTQTPRYLIKTRGQQVTLSCSPISGHRSVSWYQQTPGQGLQFLFEYFSETQRNKGNFPGRFSGRQFSNSRSEMNVSTLELGDSALYLCASSDPTSPNQETQYFGPGTRLLVL.

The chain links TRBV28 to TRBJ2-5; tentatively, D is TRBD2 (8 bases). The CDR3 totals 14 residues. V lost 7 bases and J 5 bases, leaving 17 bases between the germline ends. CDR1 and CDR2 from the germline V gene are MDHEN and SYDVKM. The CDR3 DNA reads TGTGCCAGCACCCCCGGGAGGGGGCGGGAGACCCAGTACTTC. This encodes CASTPGRGRETQYF.

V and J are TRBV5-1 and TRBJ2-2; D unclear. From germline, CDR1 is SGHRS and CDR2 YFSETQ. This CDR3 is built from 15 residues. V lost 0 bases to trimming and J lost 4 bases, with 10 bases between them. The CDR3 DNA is TGCGCCAGCAGCTTGGTATTAGATACCACCGGGGAGCTGTTTTTT. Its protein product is CASSLVLDTTGELFF. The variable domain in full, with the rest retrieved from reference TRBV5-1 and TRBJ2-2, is KAGVTQTPRYLIKTRGQQVTLSCSPISGHRSVSWYQQTPGQGLQFLFEYFSETQRNKGNFPGRFSGRQFSNSRSEMNVSTLELGDSALYLCASSLVLDTTGELFFGEGSRLTVL.

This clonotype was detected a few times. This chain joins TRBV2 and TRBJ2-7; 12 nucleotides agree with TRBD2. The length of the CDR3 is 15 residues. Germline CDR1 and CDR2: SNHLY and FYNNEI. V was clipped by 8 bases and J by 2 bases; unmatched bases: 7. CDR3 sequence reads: CASLLTSGGTYEQYF. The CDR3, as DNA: TGTGCCAGCCTACTAACTAGCGGGGGGACCTACGAGCAGTACTTC.

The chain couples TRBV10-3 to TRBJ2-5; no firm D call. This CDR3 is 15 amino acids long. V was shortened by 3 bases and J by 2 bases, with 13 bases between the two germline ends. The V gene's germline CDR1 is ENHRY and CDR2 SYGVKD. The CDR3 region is CAISDRQGLQETQYF. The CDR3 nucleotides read TGTGCCATCAGTGACCGGCAAGGGTTACAAGAGACCCAGTACTTC.

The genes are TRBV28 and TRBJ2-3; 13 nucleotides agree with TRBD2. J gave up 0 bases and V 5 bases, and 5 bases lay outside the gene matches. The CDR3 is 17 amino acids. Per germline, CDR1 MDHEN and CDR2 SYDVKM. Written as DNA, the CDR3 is TGTGCCAGCAGTCGACCGGGACTAGCGGGAAGCACAGATACGCAGTATTTT. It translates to CASSRPGLAGSTDTQYF.

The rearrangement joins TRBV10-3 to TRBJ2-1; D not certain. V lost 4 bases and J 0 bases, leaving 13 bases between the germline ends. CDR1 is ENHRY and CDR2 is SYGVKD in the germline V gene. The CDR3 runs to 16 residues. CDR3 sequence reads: CAISGTNPFSYNEQFF. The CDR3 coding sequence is TGTGCCATCAGTGGGACCAACCCTTTCTCCTACAATGAGCAGTTCTTC.

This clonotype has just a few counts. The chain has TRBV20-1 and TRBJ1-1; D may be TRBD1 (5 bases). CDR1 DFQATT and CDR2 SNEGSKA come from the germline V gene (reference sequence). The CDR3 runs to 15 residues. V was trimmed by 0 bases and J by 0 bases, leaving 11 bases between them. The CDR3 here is CSARDPGGVNTEAFF. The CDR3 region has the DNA TGCAGTGCTAGAGACCCGGGGGGAGTGAACACTGAAGCTTTCTTT.

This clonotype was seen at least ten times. CDR3 region: CAISAEQSKTQYF. The DNA for the CDR3 is TGTGCCATCAGTGCTGAACAGTCAAAGACCCAGTACTTC. The chain links TRBV10-3 to TRBJ2-5, with unresolved D. Germline V gene lookup returns CDR1 ENHRY and CDR2 SYGVKD. The V end was cut by 4 bases, the J end by 6 bases, with 12 bases between. CDR3 length equals 13 residues.

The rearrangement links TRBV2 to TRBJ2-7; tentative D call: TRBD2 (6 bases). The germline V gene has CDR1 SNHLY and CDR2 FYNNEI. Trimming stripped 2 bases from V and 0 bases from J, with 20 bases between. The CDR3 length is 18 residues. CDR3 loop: CASSEPPYGGRLSYEQYF. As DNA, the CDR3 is TGTGCCAGCAGTGAACCTCCCTACGGGGGTCGCCTCTCCTACGAGCAGTACTTC.